Following are 27 T cell receptor beta chains from one sample sequenced in a study of T cell repertoires in cytomegalovirus infection. For these TCRs, the target antigens are not known. Via MiXCR, TCRdb re-called the reads, giving one row per CDR3 protein. The table lists a few hundred thousand distinct CDR3 sequences, more than 40% of them singletons. The sample in question was cultured PBMCs, obtained from culture after CMV antigen stimulation. Receptors were obtained from a human donor in good health (CMV status not recorded). Some clones in this sample may be carry-over from other donors' samples.

The V call is TRBV4-1, the J call TRBJ2-7, with TRBD2 matching over 7 bases. Trimming cost V 4 bases and J 5 bases; bases outside gene matches: 5. The CDR3 has 13 residues. Germline V gene lookup returns CDR1 MGHRA and CDR2 YSYEKL. The CDR3 protein is CASSPSGRDEQYF. The DNA of the CDR3 is TGCGCCAGCAGCCCTTCAGGGAGGGACGAGCAGTACTTC.

The rearrangement joins TRBV20-1 to TRBJ2-2; 7 nucleotides match TRBD1. Losses at the gene ends were 6 bases for V and 0 bases for J; bases not matched to a gene: 4. Germline assignment: CDR1 DFQATT and CDR2 SNEGSKA (reference sequence). The CDR3 length is 14 residues. The CDR3 protein is CSARGSANTGELFF. The DNA for the CDR3 is TGCAGTGCCAGGGGGTCAGCGAACACCGGGGAGCTGTTTTTT.

This clonotype turned up a few times. The genes are TRBV11-2 and TRBJ2-1; D not certain. Trimming left V 8 bases short and J 0 bases short, with 14 bases between. The CDR3 has 15 residues. Germline V lookup: CDR1 SGHAT, CDR2 FQNNGV. The CDR3 region is CASRTYSNSYNEQFF. The CDR3 DNA reads TGTGCCAGCCGAACCTACTCAAACTCCTACAATGAGCAGTTCTTC.

The chain recombines TRBV12-3 or TRBV12-4 with TRBJ2-1; the D gene is possibly TRBD2 (6 bases). The CDR3 spans 15 residues. Trimming took off 6 bases at V and 1 base at J, with 13 bases between the two ends. Written as DNA, the CDR3 is TGTGCCAGCAGGTCCGGGACTCCTTCCTACAATGAGCAGTTCTTC. The encoded protein is CASRSGTPSYNEQFF.

The rearrangement uses TRBV7-2 and TRBJ2-7; TRBD2 matches 8 bases. From germline, CDR1 is SGHTA and CDR2 FQGNSA. V lost 2 bases to trimming and J lost 1 base; unmatched junction nucleotides: 7. This CDR3 has 16 residues. This chain's CDR3 is CASSLLVAGGSYEQYF. CDR3 coding DNA: TGTGCCAGCAGCTTACTGGTCGCGGGAGGTTCCTACGAGCAGTACTTC. Supplemented by reference TRBV7-2 and TRBJ2-7, the full variable domain reads GAGVSQSPSNKVTEKGKDVELRCDPISGHTALYWYRQSLGQGLEFLIYFQGNSAPDKSGLPSDRFSAERTGGSVSTLTIQRTQQEDSAVYLCASSLLVAGGSYEQYFGPGTRLTVT.

In its sample, this clonotype was seen a few times. The chain uses TRBV7-9 and TRBJ2-5; no reliable D call. The V gene's germline CDR1 is SEHNR and CDR2 FQNEAQ (reference sequence). V shed 3 bases and J shed 4 bases, with 9 bases lying between them. CDR3 length: 13 residues. The CDR3 sequence: CASSLAARETQYF. For the CDR3, the DNA is TGTGCCAGCAGCTTGGCCGCGAGAGAGACCCAGTACTTC.

The CDR3 DNA sequence: TGTGCCAGCAGCGGACCTCTTCCGGGCGAGCAGTACTTC. Translating gives CASSGPLPGEQYF. V gene TRBV7-9 combines with J gene TRBJ2-7; D gene unclear. Germline CDR1 reads SEHNR; CDR2 reads FQNEAQ (reference sequence). This CDR3 is built from 13 residues. V lost 5 bases to trimming and J lost 6 bases, with 14 bases between them.

This clonotype occurred a few times. The chain links TRBV7-9 to TRBJ1-2, with D unresolved. Germline V gene data show CDR1 as SEHNR and CDR2 as FQNEAQ (reference sequence). The CDR3 consists of 13 residues. Trimming removed 1 base from V and 5 bases from J, with 8 bases in between. The CDR3 sequence is CASSLGALYGYTF. Written as DNA, the CDR3 is TGTGCCAGCAGCTTAGGCGCGCTGTATGGCTACACCTTC.

This chain uses TRBV18 with TRBJ2-3, with a weak D call TRBD1 (6 bases). The CDR3 covers 15 residues. From germline, CDR1 is KGHSH and CDR2 LQKENI. Trimming removed 3 bases at V and 2 bases at J, with 12 bases between. The DNA for the CDR3 is TGTGCCAGCTCACCCATGGGACAAGTCACAGATACGCAGTATTTT. Amino acids: CASSPMGQVTDTQYF.

The rearrangement uses TRBV10-2 and TRBJ2-2, with a possible D match to TRBD1 (6 bases). Germline CDR1 and CDR2: WSHSY and SAAADI. V was pared by 9 bases and J by 5 bases, with 10 bases between. This CDR3 is 12 amino acids long. The CDR3 region has the DNA TGCGCCAGTAACAGGGAAACCGGGGAGCTGTTTTTT. As protein: CASNRETGELFF.

The J gene is TRBJ2-3, the V gene TRBV7-2, with TRBD2 matching over 9 bases. With 5 bases clipped from V and 1 base from J, the junction kept 4 bases outside the gene matches. Germline V gene lookup returns CDR1 SGHTA and CDR2 FQGNSA. The CDR3 sequence is 15 residues long. CDR3 residues: CASSMAGGGTDTQYF. The CDR3 DNA reads TGTGCCAGCAGCATGGCGGGGGGGGGCACAGATACGCAGTATTTT.

V and J are TRBV5-5 and TRBJ2-7; D remains unclear. The CDR3 sequence is 13 residues long. The ends were cut back, 5 bases at V and 0 bases at J, with 9 bases in the middle. Germline V gives CDR1 SGHKS, CDR2 YYEKEE (reference sequence). The CDR3 loop is CASRKGASYEQYF. The CDR3 nucleotides are TGTGCCAGCAGGAAGGGCGCCTCCTACGAGCAGTACTTC.

This clonotype was found once. V and J are TRBV20-1 and TRBJ2-2; TRBD2 matches at 14 bases. The trim removed 3 bases at V and 6 bases at J, leaving 3 bases unmatched. The CDR3 consists of 15 residues. Germline CDR1 reads DFQATT; CDR2 reads SNEGSKA (reference sequence). The CDR3 region has the DNA TGCAGTGCTAGGAGACTAGCGGGGGGGGCCGGGGAGCTGTTTTTT. Its protein is CSARRLAGGAGELFF.

Notes on this clonotype: Compared with germline, one end of the junction differs, possibly owing to a read error. The chain carries TRBV5-4 and TRBJ2-1; no clear D gene. Germline lookup yields CDR1 SGHNT and CDR2 YYREEE (reference sequence). The CDR3 is 15 amino acids. Here the CDR3 reads CASSLRPGSYNAQFF. The CDR3, as DNA: TGTGCCAGCAGCTTGAGGCCGGGCTCCTACAATGCGCAGTTCTTC.

The gene calls are TRBV11-2 and TRBJ2-6; TRBD1 or TRBD2 may be the D gene (5 bases each). Deletions cut 7 bases from V and 0 bases from J, with 16 bases between. Germline CDR1 SGHAT, CDR2 FQNNGV. This CDR3 contains 17 residues. CDR3 residues: CASTPREFLSGANVLTF. The CDR3 nucleotides are TGTGCCAGCACCCCCAGGGAGTTCCTCTCTGGGGCCAACGTCCTGACTTTC.

This clonotype was recorded a few times. The V gene is TRBV28, the J gene TRBJ1-5, with 8 bases that match TRBD1. V shed 0 bases and J 7 bases; nucleotides not matched to a gene: 5. From germline, CDR1 is MDHEN and CDR2 SYDVKM. CDR3 length: 15 residues. The CDR3 loop is CASSLWTGVGQPQHF. CDR3 in DNA: TGTGCCAGCAGTTTATGGACAGGGGTGGGGCAGCCCCAGCATTTT.

This clonotype appeared a few times. The chain employs TRBV7-2 and TRBJ2-3; a weak D match, TRBD2 (6 bases). Trimming cost V 5 bases and J 5 bases, with 17 bases left between them. Germline V gene sequence: CDR1 SGHTA, CDR2 FQGNSA. The CDR3 totals 15 residues. The CDR3 reads CASSQSAGPGDTQYF. The CDR3, as DNA: TGTGCCAGCAGCCAATCGGCGGGACCGGGAGATACGCAGTATTTT.

This clonotype showed up just a few times. This chain uses TRBV7-6 with TRBJ2-1, with D tentatively TRBD2 (6 bases). Germline-derived CDR1 and CDR2 are SGHVS and FNYEAQ. The CDR3 is 17 amino acids. V was clipped by 0 bases and J by 2 bases, with 14 bases between them. CDR3 sequence: CASSLAEPGVAYNEQFF. The CDR3 DNA follows: TGTGCCAGCAGCTTAGCGGAACCGGGGGTCGCCTACAATGAGCAGTTCTTC. Drawing the rest from reference TRBV7-6 and TRBJ2-1, the complete variable domain is GAGVSQSPRYKVTKRGQDVALRCDPISGHVSLYWYRQALGQGPEFLTYFNYEAQQDKSGLPNDRFSAERPEGSISTLTIQRTEQRDSAMYRCASSLAEPGVAYNEQFFGPGTRLTVL.

The V gene is TRBV15, the J gene TRBJ2-2; 9 nucleotides agree with TRBD1. CDR1 is LNHNV, CDR2 YYDKDF, per germline (reference sequence). The CDR3 consists of 15 residues. The J segment lost 6 bases and the V segment lost 1 base, leaving 3 bases of the junction unmatched. The CDR3 DNA follows: TGTGCCACCAGCAGAGGGGACAGGGTTGCCGGGGAGCTGTTTTTT. The encoded protein is CATSRGDRVAGELFF.

This clonotype was found many times. CDR3 region: CASSYSGRDTGELFF. DNA for the CDR3: TGTGCCAGCAGCTATAGCGGGCGGGACACCGGGGAGCTGTTTTTT. This rearrangement joins TRBV7-2 to TRBJ2-2, with 7 bases aligning to TRBD2. This CDR3 contains 15 residues. After removal of 4 bases from V and 3 bases from J, the junction contained 5 bases not matched to a gene. CDR1 and CDR2 from the germline V gene are SGHTA and FQGNSA.

Here the CDR3 DNA reads TGTGCCAGCAGTTCCGACAGGGGGCTGGGAACTGAAGCTTTCTTT. Its translation: CASSSDRGLGTEAFF. The chain employs TRBV6-2 or TRBV6-3 and TRBJ1-1; 10 bases fit TRBD1. V was pared by 4 bases and J by 5 bases, with 7 bases of the junction left unmatched. Germline V CDR1 and CDR2: MNHEY, SVGEGT. The CDR3 has 15 amino acids.

This sequence joins TRBV6-1 and TRBJ2-1; D is unclear. Germline V lookup: CDR1 MNHNS, CDR2 SASEGT. CDR3 length equals 14 residues. Trimming cost V 8 bases and J 0 bases, with 11 bases left between them. The CDR3 bases are TGTGCCAGCGAAGAACAGAGCTCCTACAATGAGCAGTTCTTC. It yields the protein CASEEQSSYNEQFF.

V usage is TRBV10-3 and J usage is TRBJ2-5; D perhaps matches TRBD1 (5 bases). Trimming pared 5 bases from V and 5 bases from J, leaving 6 bases between. The CDR3 sequence is 11 residues long. Germline loops: CDR1 ENHRY, CDR2 SYGVKD. The chain's CDR3 is CAISSGETQYF. The CDR3 nucleotides are TGTGCCATCAGTTCAGGGGAGACCCAGTACTTC.

The gene calls are TRBV2 and TRBJ1-1; D is unclear. The CDR3 is 13 residues long. V dropped 7 bases and J dropped 1 base, with 10 bases sitting between them. Looked up from germline, CDR1 is SNHLY and CDR2 is FYNNEI. The CDR3 is CASTGETNTEAFF. As DNA, the CDR3 is TGTGCCAGCACAGGAGAGACGAACACTGAAGCTTTCTTT. The full variable domain, its missing parts supplied by reference TRBV2 and TRBJ1-1, is EPEVTQTPSHQVTQMGQEVILRCVPISNHLYFYWYRQILGQKVEFLVSFYNNEISEKSEIFDDQFSVERPDGSNFTLKIRSTKLEDSAMYFCASTGETNTEAFFGQGTRLTVV.

This chain joins TRBV5-6 and TRBJ2-4; D is perhaps TRBD1 (6 bases). Trimming took 4 bases from V and 0 from J, leaving 14 bases between them. Germline V gives CDR1 SGHDT, CDR2 YYEEEE. The CDR3 has 16 residues. CDR3 DNA sequence: TGTGCCAGCAGCCCCAGGGGATCTAGAGCCAAAAACATTCAGTACTTC. Its translation is CASSPRGSRAKNIQYF.

This clonotype has just a few counts. The chain combines TRBV12-3 or TRBV12-4 with TRBJ2-4; D might be TRBD2 (6 bases). Trimming took 7 bases from V and 13 from J, leaving 23 bases between them. The CDR3 length is 14 residues. This CDR3 is CASIRSSAGGLQYF. CDR3 coding DNA: TGTGCCAGCATTCGGTCCTCAGCCGGGGGTCTACAGTACTTC.

V gene TRBV6-6 combines with J gene TRBJ2-6; 8 positions agree with TRBD1. Germline CDR1 and CDR2: MNHNY and SVGAGI (reference sequence). Trimming cost V 6 bases and J 1 base; bases outside gene matches: 2. The CDR3 contains 15 residues. This CDR3 reads CASRWTGSGANVLTF. CDR3 DNA: TGTGCCAGCAGATGGACAGGGTCTGGGGCCAACGTCCTGACTTTC.